The clone carrying this T cell receptor beta chain has more than one count but fewer than ten. The antigen is not known. The entry originates in a study of long-term antiretroviral therapy in people with HIV. Study-wide results and caveats: Repertoires from HIV showed CDR3 length ranges narrower than those of controls. Collection spanned 2004 to 2017; ART regimens may be less effective than current ones.

The CDR3 sequence is 14 residues long. The germline V and J ends were trimmed by 6 bases and 4 bases, with 12 bases remaining between them. Germline CDR1 LGHNA, CDR2 YSLEER. The immunoSEQ assay was v3.0, run at survey level. Clones were read by immunoSEQ multiplex PCR, and TCRdb kept only the in-frame ones, dropping some. The sample comprises about 21,000 clones, roughly 85% of which are singletons, and more than 9% rests with the top ten. This clonotype was obtained from a middle-aged woman with HIV. The source was unsorted PBMCs, collected 4.1 years after starting antiretroviral therapy. The chain uses TRBV4-3 and TRBJ2-2; D might be TRBD1 (5 bases). CDR3 sequence (DNA): TGCGCCAGCAGTCCTGGACAAATCACCGGGGAGCTGTTTTTT. Its protein is CASSPGQITGELFF.